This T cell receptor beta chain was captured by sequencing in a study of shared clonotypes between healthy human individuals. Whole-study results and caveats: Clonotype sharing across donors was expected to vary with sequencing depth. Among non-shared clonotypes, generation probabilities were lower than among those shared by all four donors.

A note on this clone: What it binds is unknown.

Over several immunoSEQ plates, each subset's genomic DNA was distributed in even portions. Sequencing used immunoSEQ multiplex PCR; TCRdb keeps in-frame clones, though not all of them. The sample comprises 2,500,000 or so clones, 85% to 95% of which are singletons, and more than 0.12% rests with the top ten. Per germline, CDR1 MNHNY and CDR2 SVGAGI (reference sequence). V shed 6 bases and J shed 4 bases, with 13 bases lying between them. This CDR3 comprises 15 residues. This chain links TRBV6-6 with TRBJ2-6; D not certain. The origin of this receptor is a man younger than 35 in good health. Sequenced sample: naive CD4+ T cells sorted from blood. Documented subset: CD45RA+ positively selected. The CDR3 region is CASSPLWPGANVLTF. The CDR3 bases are TGTGCCAGCAGCCCGCTGTGGCCCGGGGCCAACGTCCTGACTTTC.